A single sample gave rise to the 7 T cell receptor beta chains below, sequenced in a study of CD8 T cells in ankylosing spondylitis. TCRdb redid the calling of the 5' RACE reads with MiXCR, one entry per CDR3 protein. Of roughly 240,000 distinct CDR3 sequences detected, roughly 8.2% appear once; the ten largest clones hold around 5.1%. The sequencing input was blood, either unsorted or a sorted T cell fraction (not recorded which). These receptors all stem from a female donor with ankylosing spondylitis or in good health (not recorded which).

This clonotype was seen at least ten times. The genes are TRBV5-5 and TRBJ1-1, with D unresolved. The V and J ends lost 2 bases and 0 bases respectively, with 8 bases between them. The CDR3 consists of 14 residues. Per germline, CDR1 SGHKS and CDR2 YYEKEE (reference sequence). As DNA, the CDR3 is TGTGCCAGCAGCTTTTCTGGGGTGAACACTGAAGCTTTCTTT. Its translation is CASSFSGVNTEAFF.

This clonotype was recorded many times. The chain recombines TRBV3-1 with TRBJ2-1; the D call may be TRBD1 or TRBD2 (5 bases each). The germline V and J ends were trimmed by 4 bases and 9 bases, with 10 bases remaining between them. CDR1 and CDR2 from the germline V gene are LGHDT and YNNKEL (reference sequence). The CDR3 covers 12 residues. The CDR3 DNA is TGTGCCAGCAGCCCAGGGACCATTGAGCAGTTCTTC. Its protein product is CASSPGTIEQFF.

This clonotype was recorded many times. V and J are TRBV28 and TRBJ2-7; no clear D gene. Germline V gene data show CDR1 as MDHEN and CDR2 as SYDVKM. The CDR3 extends over 14 amino acids. Trimming removed 6 bases at V and 0 bases at J, with 12 bases between. In DNA, the CDR3 is TGTGCCAGCAGGATAGGAACAGCCTCCTACGAGCAGTACTTC. This codes for CASRIGTASYEQYF.

At least ten counts were recorded for this clonotype. The gene calls are TRBV20-1 and TRBJ2-7; possibly TRBD2 for D (6 bases). The V gene's germline CDR1 is DFQATT and CDR2 SNEGSKA (reference sequence). V shed 4 bases and J shed 3 bases, with 19 bases lying between them. The CDR3 extends over 15 amino acids. The CDR3 DNA follows: TGCAGTGCTACCGGGGGTTGGGGGAGAGACTACGAGCAGTACTTC. Translation gives CSATGGWGRDYEQYF.

At least ten counts were recorded for this clonotype. CDR3 sequence: CSARDRGGPYNEQFF. The CDR3 coding sequence is TGCAGTGCTAGAGATCGGGGCGGCCCCTACAATGAGCAGTTCTTC. The V gene is TRBV20-1, the J gene TRBJ2-1; TRBD1 or TRBD2 may be the D gene (5 bases each). The CDR3 is 15 amino acids. V lost 0 bases, J lost 2 bases, and 11 bases lay in between. The germline V gene has CDR1 DFQATT and CDR2 SNEGSKA (reference sequence).

This clonotype was observed many times. The chain uses TRBV4-2 and TRBJ1-5; D remains ambiguous. Trimming left V 0 bases short and J 8 bases short, with 17 bases between. Germline CDR1 and CDR2: LGHNA and YNFKEQ. This CDR3 has 16 amino acids. CDR3 in amino acids: CASSQEALLPSEPQHF. The CDR3 DNA reads TGTGCCAGCAGCCAAGAGGCCCTACTCCCCAGCGAGCCCCAGCATTTT.

This clonotype appeared many times. The J gene is TRBJ2-7, the V gene TRBV20-1; 12 bases line up with TRBD2. V shed 5 bases and J 4 bases; nucleotides not matched to a gene: 6. Germline CDR1 and CDR2: DFQATT and SNEGSKA (reference sequence). The CDR3 consists of 14 residues. CDR3 sequence: CSALSGLAGYEQYF. The CDR3 DNA is TGCAGTGCTCTTTCGGGACTAGCGGGTTACGAGCAGTACTTC.